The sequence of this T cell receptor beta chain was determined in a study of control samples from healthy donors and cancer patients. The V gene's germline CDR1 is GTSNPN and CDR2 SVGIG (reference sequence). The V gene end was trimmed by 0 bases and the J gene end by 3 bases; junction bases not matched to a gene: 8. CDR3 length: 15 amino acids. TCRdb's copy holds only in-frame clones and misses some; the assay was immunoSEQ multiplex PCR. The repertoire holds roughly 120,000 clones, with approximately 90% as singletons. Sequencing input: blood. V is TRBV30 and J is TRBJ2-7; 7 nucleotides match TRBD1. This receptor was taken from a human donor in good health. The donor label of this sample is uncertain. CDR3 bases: TGTGCCTGGAGTGTACGGGGCAGGGGGATCTACGAGCAGTACTTC. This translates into CAWSVRGRGIYEQYF.